This is a list of T cell receptor beta chains from one sample in a study of spatial heterogeneity in lung cancer. TCRdb ran MiXCR on the 5' RACE reads and lists one entry per CDR3 protein. The data show fewer than 20,000 distinct CDR3 sequences, with 5.5% to 6% seen just once and about 9.3% held by the top ten. Material: lung tumor tissue, obtained at surgery. These TCRs come from a female donor with early-stage non-small cell lung cancer. Each CDR3 is given with its conserved first and last residue. D genes are given only for firm matches.

v_gene	d_gene	j_gene	CDR3aa
TRBV7-8	TRBD2	TRBJ2-2	CASSSRGGATGELFF
TRBV18	TRBD1	TRBJ2-7	CASSPGQGGSYEQYF
TRBV20-1	-	TRBJ2-3	CSARDGRRAQADTQYF
TRBV28	TRBD1	TRBJ2-2	CASSFDRVVTGELFF
TRBV2	TRBD1	TRBJ2-3	CASRDRGRTDTQYF
TRBV3-1	-	TRBJ2-7	CASSQDIGSKEQYF
TRBV4-1	TRBD1	TRBJ2-6	CASSQDRAGGAGANVLTF
TRBV4-1	-	TRBJ2-5	CASSPRGQQETQYF
TRBV24-1	TRBD2	TRBJ2-1	CATHTGLAGDGPHNEQFF
TRBV4-2	TRBD1	TRBJ1-5	CASSQEGTGNQPQHF
TRBV7-8	TRBD2	TRBJ2-1	CASSPQGLAAYNEQFF
TRBV28	-	TRBJ1-4	CASSGELVGEKLFF
TRBV21-1	-	TRBJ1-5	CASLDTGLDQPQHF
TRBV2	-	TRBJ1-6	CASSEAAAQRSPLHF
TRBV7-9	-	TRBJ2-3	CASSLDIATDTQYF
TRBV30	-	TRBJ2-6	CAGWVSGANVLTF
TRBV10-3	TRBD1	TRBJ2-2	CAISERGQGAGELFF
TRBV11-2	-	TRBJ2-3	CASSLDPQATQYF
TRBV9	TRBD1	TRBJ1-6	CASSVGEGQYNSPLHF
TRBV12-3/TRBV12-4	-	TRBJ2-2	CASSFRAGDPGELFF
TRBV6-1	-	TRBJ1-4	CASRMTRNEKLFF
TRBV5-4	-	TRBJ2-1	CASSFNRAYNEQFF
TRBV7-2	TRBD2	TRBJ2-3	CASSFSGRSTDTQYF
TRBV6-6	-	TRBJ1-5	CASSHSMSGRLSNQPQHF
TRBV28	TRBD1	TRBJ1-2	CASSSGGDGYTF
TRBV5-6	-	TRBJ1-1	CASSRDGRPEAFF
TRBV30	-	TRBJ2-2	CAWSRGTGELFF
TRBV12-3/TRBV12-4	-	TRBJ2-3	CASSLNRDTQYF
TRBV5-1	-	TRBJ2-7	CASSLDRRTYEQYF
TRBV9	TRBD2	TRBJ2-1	CASSVTSGTVNEQFF
TRBV4-1	TRBD1	TRBJ2-2	CASSHSGTGRWTGELFF
TRBV11-2	-	TRBJ2-5	CASSPGTRPRETQYF
TRBV18	TRBD1	TRBJ2-5	CASSPGDRQFREETRYF
TRBV18	TRBD1	TRBJ1-2	CASSPAGTANYGYTF
TRBV7-8	-	TRBJ2-5	CASSLTGVARETQYF
TRBV6-5	-	TRBJ2-1	CASSYGLGGSYNEQFF
TRBV12-3/TRBV12-4	-	TRBJ2-3	CASSEAASTDTQYF
TRBV27	-	TRBJ2-7	CASSPLDPYEQYF
TRBV18	-	TRBJ1-5	CASSAQGVQPQHF
TRBV9	-	TRBJ2-6	CASSVSSGANVLTF
TRBV20-1	TRBD2	TRBJ2-1	CSATRTSGGQEQFF
TRBV28	-	TRBJ1-1	CASSSQVGTTEAFF
TRBV7-9	-	TRBJ2-7	CASSRADEQYF
TRBV29-1	-	TRBJ2-5	CSVVRQQETQYF
TRBV6-6	-	TRBJ2-1	CASTSSPGIYNEQFF
TRBV28	-	TRBJ2-2	CASIGGLSTGELFF
TRBV5-4	-	TRBJ2-3	CASSLVKRRASGGGGTDTQYF
TRBV7-9	TRBD1	TRBJ2-1	CASSLTQGDNEQFF
TRBV2	TRBD1	TRBJ1-5	CASSRGQGLLQPQHF
TRBV7-9	-	TRBJ2-1	CASSSKGLINEQFF
TRBV12-3/TRBV12-4	TRBD2	TRBJ2-1	CASSLTSGLYNEQFF
TRBV5-5	-	TRBJ1-5	CASSLRTGTSNQPQHF
TRBV5-1	-	TRBJ2-7	CASRAGNEQYF
TRBV10-2	-	TRBJ1-1	CASNLQGAGTEAFF
TRBV3-1	-	TRBJ1-1	CASSHGTNTEAFF
TRBV6-6	TRBD2	TRBJ2-7	CASSYGTSGRYEQYF
TRBV2	-	TRBJ1-1	CASSSRGVPRGTEAFF